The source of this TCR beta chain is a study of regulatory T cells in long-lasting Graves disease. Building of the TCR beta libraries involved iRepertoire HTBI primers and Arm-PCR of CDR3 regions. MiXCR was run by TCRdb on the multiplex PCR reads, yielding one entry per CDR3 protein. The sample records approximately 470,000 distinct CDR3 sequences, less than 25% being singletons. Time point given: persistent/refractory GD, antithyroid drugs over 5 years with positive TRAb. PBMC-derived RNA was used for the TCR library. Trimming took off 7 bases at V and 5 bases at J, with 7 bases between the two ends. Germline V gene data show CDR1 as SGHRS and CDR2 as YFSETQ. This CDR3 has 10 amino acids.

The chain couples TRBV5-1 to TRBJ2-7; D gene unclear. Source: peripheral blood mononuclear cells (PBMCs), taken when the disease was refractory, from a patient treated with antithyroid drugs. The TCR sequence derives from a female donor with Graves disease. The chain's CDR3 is CASGLHEQYF. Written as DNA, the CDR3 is TGCGCCAGCGGATTGCACGAGCAGTACTTC.